The next 27 T cell receptor beta chains were all read from a single sample in a study of CXCR3-negative and CXCR3-positive naive CD8 T cells. TRB cDNA libraries were made by UMI-labeled 5' RACE. Following a re-call of the 5' RACE reads, TCRdb has one entry per CDR3 protein and lacks DNA. The sample spans tens of thousands of distinct CDR3 sequences; the ten largest clones claim about 1.9%. The sequencing input was naive CXCR3- CD8+ T cells from blood. As to subset: CD45RO-CCR7+CD27+CD95- naive CD8+ T cells lacking CXCR3 (TNR3-). The receptors derive from a human donor in good health. Some clones in this sample may be carry-over from other donors' samples.

The chain links TRBV4-3 to TRBJ2-1; the D call of TRBD2 rests on TCRdb alone, since no DNA is present to check it. This CDR3 has 16 residues. Germline V gives CDR1 LGHNA, CDR2 YSLEER. The CDR3 sequence is CASSLQLAGYENEQFF.

The rearrangement uses TRBV9 and TRBJ1-1; as DNA is missing, the TRBD1 call by TCRdb cannot be tested. The CDR3 contains 14 residues. Germline values: CDR1 SGDLS, CDR2 YYNGEE. The CDR3: CASSGDTTFSEAFF.

This chain uses TRBV7-9 with TRBJ2-1; the D gene TCRdb calls, TRBD1, cannot be checked with no DNA. CDR3 length: 15 residues. CDR1 is SEHNR, CDR2 FQNEAQ, per germline (reference sequence). The CDR3 is CASSLGGGGDNEQFF.

This sequence joins TRBV11-3 and TRBJ1-2; TCRdb designates TRBD1, a call that cannot be tested without DNA. Germline CDR1 reads SGHNT; CDR2 reads YENEEA. This CDR3 is 14 amino acids long. The CDR3 region is CASSWRQGSEGYTF.

The chain has TRBV29-1 and TRBJ2-7; there is no DNA to check the TCRdb D call of TRBD1. Per germline, CDR1 SQVTM and CDR2 ANQGSEA. The CDR3 is made up of 13 amino acids. CDR3 sequence reads: CSVAGTVPYEQYF.

The chain links TRBV12-3 or TRBV12-4 to TRBJ2-7; lacking DNA, the TRBD2 call made by TCRdb goes unchecked. The CDR3 spans 14 residues. The CDR3 loop reads CASSPTSGSYEQYF.

The chain has TRBV7-2 and TRBJ1-5. This CDR3 comprises 15 residues. CDR1 is SGHTA, CDR2 FQGNSA, per germline. This CDR3 reads CASSLKGQTNQPQHF. The variable domain in full, with the rest retrieved from reference TRBV7-2 and TRBJ1-5, is GAGVSQSPSNKVTEKGKDVELRCDPISGHTALYWYRQSLGQGLEFLIYFQGNSAPDKSGLPSDRFSAERTGGSVSTLTIQRTQQEDSAVYLCASSLKGQTNQPQHFGDGTRLSIL.

The CDR3 is CASSPGLAGDQETQYF. The chain uses TRBV28 and TRBJ2-5; TCRdb calls TRBD2, which cannot be checked without DNA. This CDR3 has 16 amino acids. CDR1 and CDR2 from the germline V gene are MDHEN and SYDVKM.

V and J are TRBV28 and TRBJ1-3. Germline loops: CDR1 MDHEN, CDR2 SYDVKM. The CDR3 is made up of 14 amino acids. This CDR3 is CASSRTGSGNTIYF.

This chain links TRBV7-8 with TRBJ1-1. Germline values: CDR1 SGHVS, CDR2 FQNEAQ. The length of the CDR3 is 15 residues. CDR3 loop: CASSLNQNLNTEAFF.

This chain uses TRBV29-1 with TRBJ2-1; TCRdb designates TRBD1, a call that cannot be tested without DNA. The length of the CDR3 is 15 residues. The V gene's germline CDR1 is SQVTM and CDR2 ANQGSEA. The chain's CDR3 is CSVEIRGAAYNEQFF.

The J gene is TRBJ2-1, the V gene TRBV6-2 or TRBV6-3; TCRdb's D call, TRBD1, is unchecked because there is no DNA. Germline V CDR1 and CDR2: MNHEY, SVGEGT. The CDR3 spans 14 residues. CDR3 protein: CASSEGTVLHEQFF.

The chain uses TRBV6-5 and TRBJ2-1; TCRdb outputs TRBD1, but without DNA this stays unchecked. Germline assignment: CDR1 MNHEY and CDR2 SVGAGI. This CDR3 is built from 13 residues. CDR3: CASSRTGRDEQFF.

The rearrangement uses TRBV7-9 and TRBJ2-7. CDR1 and CDR2 (germline): SEHNR, FQNEAQ (reference sequence). This CDR3 is built from 13 residues. The CDR3: CASSPSESYEQYF. Complete variable domain (other parts from reference TRBV7-9 and TRBJ2-7): DTGVSQNPRHKITKRGQNVTFRCDPISEHNRLYWYRQTLGQGPEFLTYFQNEAQLEKSRLLSDRFSAERPKGSFSTLEIQRTEQGDSAMYLCASSPSESYEQYFGPGTRLTVT.

The chain is built from TRBV6-2 or TRBV6-3 and TRBJ2-5; TCRdb outputs TRBD2, but without DNA this stays unchecked. Germline V gene lookup returns CDR1 MNHEY and CDR2 SVGEGT. The CDR3 runs to 17 residues. The CDR3 region is CASSSQGGRASEETQYF.

The rearrangement joins TRBV12-3 or TRBV12-4 to TRBJ1-2; TCRdb reports TRBD1, a call that lacks DNA to check it against. There are 17 residues in the CDR3. The CDR3: CATSGGTLSYRDYGYTF.

V usage is TRBV7-3 and J usage is TRBJ2-6; TCRdb indicates TRBD1, and absent DNA this call remains unverified. The CDR3 totals 14 residues. CDR1 and CDR2 (germline): SGHTA, FQGTGA. The chain's CDR3 is CASSPGQGANVLTF.

The chain uses TRBV4-3 and TRBJ2-1; the D call from TCRdb, TRBD1, cannot be confirmed without DNA. The CDR3 runs 16 residues. The germline gives CDR1 LGHNA, CDR2 YSLEER. The CDR3 here is CASSQDRGPSHNEQFF.

The chain employs TRBV9 and TRBJ2-6; TCRdb returns TRBD1, unconfirmable since there is no DNA. CDR3 size: 17 residues. Germline CDR1 SGDLS, CDR2 YYNGEE. CDR3 amino acids: CASSVHTGGSGANVLTF.

This chain links TRBV7-3 with TRBJ2-3; TCRdb's assignment of TRBD2 cannot be checked, as there is no DNA. This CDR3 has 19 amino acids. Germline assignment: CDR1 SGHTA and CDR2 FQGTGA. The CDR3 region is CASSSCRYSTSGGNRYAVF.

CDR3 sequence reads: CSATSTPSGNQPQHF. The chain combines TRBV20-1 with TRBJ1-5. Germline CDR1 DFQATT, CDR2 SNEGSKA (reference sequence). The CDR3 loop spans 15 amino acids.

The chain combines TRBV6-2 or TRBV6-3 with TRBJ2-7; TCRdb's D call of TRBD2 is untestable without DNA. The CDR3 sequence is 15 residues long. Per germline, CDR1 MNHEY and CDR2 SVGEGT. The CDR3 loop reads CASSYLSGAEYEQYF.

The chain has TRBV12-3 or TRBV12-4 and TRBJ2-3. CDR3 length: 13 residues. The CDR3 reads CASSLQYTDTQYF.

V is TRBV7-2 and J is TRBJ1-4; TCRdb designates TRBD1, a call that cannot be tested without DNA. Germline lookup yields CDR1 SGHTA and CDR2 FQGNSA. The CDR3 has 16 residues. The CDR3 loop reads CASSLRQGASNEKLFF.

The rearrangement links TRBV12-3 or TRBV12-4 to TRBJ1-1; TCRdb's D gene call, TRBD1, goes unchecked for lack of DNA. The CDR3 is made up of 14 amino acids. The CDR3 is CASRNRGMNTEAFF.

J is TRBJ2-1 and V is TRBV9; TCRdb picks TRBD1, but there is no DNA to check that call. This CDR3 has 12 amino acids. Germline V gene sequence: CDR1 SGDLS, CDR2 YYNGEE. The CDR3: CASSWTGIEQFF.

The chain has TRBV15 and TRBJ1-2; the TCRdb D gene call, TRBD1, has no DNA to confirm it. The CDR3 consists of 14 residues. Looked up from germline, CDR1 is LNHNV and CDR2 is YYDKDF (reference sequence). The chain's CDR3 is CATSGYTGGYGYTF.